Below are 16 T cell receptor beta chains sequenced from a single sample in a study of STAT5B mutations in CD4+ large granular lymphocyte leukemia. Clones were read by immunoSEQ multiplex PCR, and TCRdb kept only the in-frame ones, dropping some. This sample has more than 30,000 clones, with approximately 71% found just once. Sequenced material: CD4+ T cells from blood buffy coats. Source of these receptors: a human donor in good health.

The chain links TRBV5-8 to TRBJ1-5; no reliable D call. In germline, CDR1 is SGHTS, CDR2 YDEGEE. V gave up 2 bases and J gave up 4 bases, with 1 base separating them. There are 11 residues in the CDR3. The CDR3 loop is CASSFNQPQHF. In DNA, the CDR3 is TGTGCCAGCAGCTTTAATCAGCCCCAGCATTTT.

The chain is built from TRBV4-2 and TRBJ2-1, with 10 positions matching TRBD2. CDR1 is LGHNA, CDR2 YNFKEQ, per germline. This CDR3 comprises 16 residues. Trimming took 2 bases from V and 7 from J; bases not matched to a gene: 8. DNA of the CDR3: TGTGCCAGCAGCCAAATTCTTCTAGCGGGGGATAATGAGCAGTTCTTC. Protein sequence: CASSQILLAGDNEQFF.

The chain has TRBV5-1 and TRBJ2-5, with 7 bases that match TRBD2. V lost 4 bases, J lost 1 base, and 10 bases stayed unmatched. CDR1 is SGHRS, CDR2 YFSETQ, per germline. The CDR3 has 16 residues. The CDR3 spells CASSRQASGSQETQYF. For the CDR3, the DNA is TGCGCCAGCAGCCGGCAGGCTAGCGGATCCCAAGAGACCCAGTACTTC.

This sequence joins TRBV19 and TRBJ2-1, with TRBD1 matching 8 bases. The CDR3 spans 16 residues. In germline, CDR1 is LNHDA, CDR2 SQIVND (reference sequence). Trimming removed 5 bases from V and 3 bases from J; junction bases left unmatched: 9. The CDR3 nucleotides read TGTGCCAGTAGTCTATCCGGGACAGGAAACTACAATGAGCAGTTCTTC. Protein: CASSLSGTGNYNEQFF.

The chain is built from TRBV11-2 and TRBJ2-2; D may match TRBD1 or TRBD2 (6 bases each). V lost 3 bases and J 2 bases, leaving 7 bases between the germline ends. This CDR3 has 14 residues. Looked up from germline, CDR1 is SGHAT and CDR2 is FQNNGV. CDR3 residues: CASSFGGNTGELFF. In nucleotides, the CDR3 is TGTGCCAGCAGCTTCGGGGGCAACACCGGGGAGCTGTTTTTT.

This sequence joins TRBV9 and TRBJ2-5; 15 bases map to TRBD2. Trimming took 3 bases from V and 3 from J; bases not matched to a gene: 6. This CDR3 has 17 amino acids. Germline lookup yields CDR1 SGDLS and CDR2 YYNGEE. The CDR3 DNA sequence: TGTGCCAGCAGCGAGGGGACTAGCGGGGGGCGGGAAGAGACCCAGTACTTC. Translating gives CASSEGTSGGREETQYF.

To note about this clone: One junction end does not reproduce the germline sequence, and a read error may be involved. V usage is TRBV7-7 and J usage is TRBJ2-3; 9 bases fit TRBD2. The germline V gene encodes CDR1 SSHAT and CDR2 FNYEAQ (reference sequence). The CDR3 runs 15 residues. CDR3 in amino acids: CASSLGGGAVDTQYF. In DNA form, the CDR3 reads TGTGCTAGCAGCTTAGGCGGGGGGGCCGTAGATACGCAGTATTTT.

J is TRBJ2-2 and V is TRBV13, with D unclear. The V end was cut by 1 base, the J end by 7 bases, with 4 bases between. CDR3 size: 12 residues. Germline CDR1 PRHDT, CDR2 FYEKMQ (reference sequence). The CDR3, as DNA: TGTGCCAGCAGCTTAGTATTCGGGGAGCTGTTTTTT. Protein sequence: CASSLVFGELFF.

This chain links TRBV6-6 with TRBJ1-6; D remains ambiguous. The CDR3 consists of 13 residues. Germline V CDR1 and CDR2: MNHNY, SVGAGI (reference sequence). The V end was cut by 6 bases, the J end by 6 bases, with 9 bases between. The CDR3 is CASRPAGNSPLHF. The CDR3 nucleotides read TGTGCCAGCAGACCCGCCGGTAATTCACCCCTCCACTTT.

This sequence joins TRBV18 and TRBJ1-1; D ambiguous. Deletions cut 3 bases from V and 2 bases from J, with 13 bases between. Germline lookup yields CDR1 KGHSH and CDR2 LQKENI. This CDR3 has 15 residues. The CDR3 reads CASSPIRGSNTEAFF. The CDR3 nucleotides read TGTGCCAGCTCACCCATCCGGGGAAGCAACACTGAAGCTTTCTTT.

The rearrangement joins TRBV29-1 to TRBJ1-6; D is possibly TRBD1 (6 bases). V dropped 0 bases and J dropped 0 bases, with 9 bases sitting between them. Germline CDR1 reads SQVTM; CDR2 reads ANQGSEA. The CDR3 length is 16 residues. The CDR3 is CSVEESGHSYNSPLHF. The CDR3, as DNA: TGCAGCGTTGAAGAGTCGGGACACTCCTATAATTCACCCCTCCACTTT.

J is TRBJ2-2 and V is TRBV14; 7 positions match TRBD2. CDR3 length: 15 amino acids. V was pared by 3 bases and J by 6 bases, with 7 bases of the junction left unmatched. Per germline, CDR1 SGHDN and CDR2 FVKESK. CDR3 DNA sequence: TGTGCCAGCAGCCACGGGGGGATCTCTTCCGGGGAGCTGTTTTTT. Translated: CASSHGGISSGELFF. Full variable domain (remainder filled in from reference TRBV14 and TRBJ2-2): EAGVTQFPSHSVIEKGQTVTLRCDPISGHDNLYWYRRVMGKEIKFLLHFVKESKQDESGMPNNRFLAERTGGTYSTLKVQPAELEDSGVYFCASSHGGISSGELFFGEGSRLTVL.

This clone turned up a few times. The chain employs TRBV7-6 and TRBJ1-1; a possible D gene is TRBD1 (6 bases). The V gene lost 2 bases and the J gene lost 7 bases, with 14 bases spanning the gap. This CDR3 contains 14 residues. Germline V lookup: CDR1 SGHVS, CDR2 FNYEAQ. CDR3 amino acids: CASSLNGEGDEAFF. The CDR3 DNA follows: TGTGCCAGCAGCTTAAATGGAGAGGGGGATGAAGCTTTCTTT.

The rearrangement links TRBV9 to TRBJ1-4; D is unclear. Germline-derived CDR1 and CDR2 are SGDLS and YYNGEE. The CDR3 is made up of 13 amino acids. The V end lost 0 bases, the J end lost 2 bases, and 2 bases lay between the germline ends. CDR3 sequence: CASSVDTNEKLFF. The CDR3 region has the DNA TGTGCCAGCAGCGTAGATACTAATGAAAAACTGTTTTTT.

The genes are TRBV7-2 and TRBJ1-5; D call uncertain. The CDR3 consists of 17 residues. Trimming took off 5 bases at V and 2 bases at J, with 19 bases between the two ends. The germline V gene has CDR1 SGHTA and CDR2 FQGNSA. The CDR3 is CASSPKLGNWGNQPQHF. The CDR3 coding sequence is TGTGCCAGCAGCCCCAAGCTCGGAAACTGGGGCAATCAGCCCCAGCATTTT.

This chain uses TRBV5-6 with TRBJ1-5; D not resolved. CDR3 length: 15 residues. Between the trimmed V and J ends, which lost 0 bases and 6 bases, there was a span of 13 bases. CDR1 is SGHDT and CDR2 is YYEEEE in the germline V gene. Here the CDR3 reads CASSLAGWVGQPQHF. The CDR3 coding sequence is TGTGCCAGCAGCTTGGCCGGATGGGTGGGTCAGCCCCAGCATTTT. The whole variable domain, remainder taken from reference TRBV5-6 and TRBJ1-5, is DAGVTQSPTHLIKTRGQQVTLRCSPKSGHDTVSWYQQALGQGPQFIFQYYEEEERQRGNFPDRFSGHQFPNYSSELNVNALLLGDSALYLCASSLAGWVGQPQHFGDGTRLSIL.